This T cell receptor beta chain emerged from a study of T cells after posttransplantation cyclophosphamide. Study-wide findings and caveats: Donor-recipient repertoire similarity was low at 1-2 months, rising over year one. Blood and skin or GI T cell repertoires showed limited TRB overlap. After PTCy, TRB diversity resembled that of CNI/methotrexate controls.

Treatment was busulfan-fludarabine conditioning, a marrow graft, and cyclophosphamide on days +3 and +4. Produced via immunoSEQ multiplex PCR; TCRdb's table is partial and in-frame only. The table lists roughly 8,000 clones, with no singletons. This clone was seen a handful of times. Antigen specificity is unknown. With 2 bases removed from V and 2 bases from J, the gap between germline ends came to 19 bases. Germline assignment: CDR1 GTSNPN and CDR2 SVGIG (reference sequence). The CDR3 is made up of 16 amino acids. The chain combines TRBV30 with TRBJ2-7, with D possibly TRBD2 on 5 matching bases. The sequencing used PBMCs, collected after allogeneic stem cell transplant with posttransplant cyclophosphamide. The receptor was derived from a female patient in her fifties or sixties who received an allogeneic stem cell transplant from a related donor, was CMV-positive, and had no GVHD. Part of the T cell pool may stem from the graft donor. The CDR3 sequence: CAWSRGGSSTPYEQYF. CDR3 DNA: TGTGCCTGGAGTCGGGGTGGCTCGTCTACACCCTACGAGCAGTACTTC.